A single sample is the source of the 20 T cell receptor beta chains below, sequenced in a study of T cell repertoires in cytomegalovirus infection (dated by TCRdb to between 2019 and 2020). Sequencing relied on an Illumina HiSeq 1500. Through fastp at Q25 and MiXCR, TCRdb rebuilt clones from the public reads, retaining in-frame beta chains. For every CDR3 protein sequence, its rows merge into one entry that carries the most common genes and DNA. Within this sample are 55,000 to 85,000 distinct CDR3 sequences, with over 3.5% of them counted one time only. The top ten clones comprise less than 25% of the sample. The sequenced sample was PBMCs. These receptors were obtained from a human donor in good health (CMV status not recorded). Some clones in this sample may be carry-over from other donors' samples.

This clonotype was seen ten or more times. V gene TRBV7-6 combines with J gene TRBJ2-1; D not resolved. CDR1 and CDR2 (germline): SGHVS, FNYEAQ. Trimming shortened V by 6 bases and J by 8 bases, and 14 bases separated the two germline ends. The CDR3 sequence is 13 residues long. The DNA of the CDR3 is TGTGCCAGCAGAATGGACCCCCGGGATGAGCAGTTCTTC. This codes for CASRMDPRDEQFF.

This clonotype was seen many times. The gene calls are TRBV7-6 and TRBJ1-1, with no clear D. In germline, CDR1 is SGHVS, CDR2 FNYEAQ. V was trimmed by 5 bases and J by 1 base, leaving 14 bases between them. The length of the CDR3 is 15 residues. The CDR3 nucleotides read TGTGCCAGCAGCAGAGACGAGGGTTCGAACACTGAAGCTTTCTTT. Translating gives CASSRDEGSNTEAFF.

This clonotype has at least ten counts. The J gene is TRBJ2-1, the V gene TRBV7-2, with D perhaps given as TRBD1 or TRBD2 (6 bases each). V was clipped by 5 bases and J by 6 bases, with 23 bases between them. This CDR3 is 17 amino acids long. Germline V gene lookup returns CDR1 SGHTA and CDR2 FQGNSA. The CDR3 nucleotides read TGTGCCAGCAGCAAGGGGGGTGGGGGTTTTTCACGCAATGAGCAGTTCTTC. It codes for CASSKGGGGFSRNEQFF. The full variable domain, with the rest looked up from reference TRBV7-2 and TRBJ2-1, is GAGVSQSPSNKVTEKGKDVELRCDPISGHTALYWYRQSLGQGLEFLIYFQGNSAPDKSGLPSDRFSAERTGGSVSTLTIQRTQQEDSAVYLCASSKGGGGFSRNEQFFGPGTRLTVL.

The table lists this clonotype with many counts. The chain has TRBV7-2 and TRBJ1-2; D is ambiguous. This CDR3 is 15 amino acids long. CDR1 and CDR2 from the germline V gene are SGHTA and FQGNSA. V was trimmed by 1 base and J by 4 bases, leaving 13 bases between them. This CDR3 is CASSLEYWGSYGYTF. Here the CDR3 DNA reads TGTGCCAGCAGCTTAGAGTATTGGGGAAGCTATGGCTACACCTTC.

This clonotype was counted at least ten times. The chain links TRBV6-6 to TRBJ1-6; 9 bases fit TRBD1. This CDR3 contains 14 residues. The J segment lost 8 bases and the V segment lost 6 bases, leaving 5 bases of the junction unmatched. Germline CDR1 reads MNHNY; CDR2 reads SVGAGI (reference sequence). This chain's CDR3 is CASSRDREYSPLHF. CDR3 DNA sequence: TGTGCCAGCAGCCGGGACAGGGAATATTCACCCCTCCACTTT.

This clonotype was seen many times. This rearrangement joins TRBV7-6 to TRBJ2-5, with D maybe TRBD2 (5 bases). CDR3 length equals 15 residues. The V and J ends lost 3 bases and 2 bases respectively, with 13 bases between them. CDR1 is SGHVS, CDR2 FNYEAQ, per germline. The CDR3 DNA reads TGTGCCAGCAGCTTCCAGAGGGCGCGACAAGAGACCCAGTACTTC. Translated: CASSFQRARQETQYF.

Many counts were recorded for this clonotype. In DNA form, the CDR3 reads TGTGCCAGCAGCTTTATGGGGGGGAAGAACACTGAAGCTTTCTTT. It codes for CASSFMGGKNTEAFF. The chain joins TRBV7-2 to TRBJ1-1, with D maybe TRBD1 (5 bases). V was clipped by 3 bases and J by 1 base, with 12 bases between them. The CDR3 sequence is 15 residues long. CDR1 is SGHTA, CDR2 FQGNSA, per germline. The full variable domain, with the rest looked up from reference TRBV7-2 and TRBJ1-1, is GAGVSQSPSNKVTEKGKDVELRCDPISGHTALYWYRQSLGQGLEFLIYFQGNSAPDKSGLPSDRFSAERTGGSVSTLTIQRTQQEDSAVYLCASSFMGGKNTEAFFGQGTRLTVV.

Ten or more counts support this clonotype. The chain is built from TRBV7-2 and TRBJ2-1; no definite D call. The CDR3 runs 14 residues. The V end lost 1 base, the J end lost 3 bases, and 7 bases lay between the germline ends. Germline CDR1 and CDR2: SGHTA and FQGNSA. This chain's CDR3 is CASSLGPGYNEQFF. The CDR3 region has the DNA TGTGCCAGCAGCTTAGGCCCTGGCTACAATGAGCAGTTCTTC.

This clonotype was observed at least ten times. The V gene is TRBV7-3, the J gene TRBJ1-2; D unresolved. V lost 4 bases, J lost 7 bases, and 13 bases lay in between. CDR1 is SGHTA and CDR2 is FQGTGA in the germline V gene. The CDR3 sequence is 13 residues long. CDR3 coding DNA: TGTGCCAGCAGCTCTAACGATCAGCTTGGCTACACCTTC. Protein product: CASSSNDQLGYTF.

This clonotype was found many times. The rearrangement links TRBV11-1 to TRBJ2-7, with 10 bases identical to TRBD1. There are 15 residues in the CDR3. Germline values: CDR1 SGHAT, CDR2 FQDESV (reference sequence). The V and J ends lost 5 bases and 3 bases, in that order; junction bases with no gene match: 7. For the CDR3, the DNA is TGTGCCAGCAGCCATCCGGGACAGGGGTTCTACGAGCAGTACTTC. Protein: CASSHPGQGFYEQYF. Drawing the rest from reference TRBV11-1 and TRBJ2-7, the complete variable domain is EAEVAQSPRYKITEKSQAVAFWCDPISGHATLYWYRQILGQGPELLVQFQDESVVDDSQLPKDRFSAERLKGVDSTLKIQPAELGDSAMYLCASSHPGQGFYEQYFGPGTRLTVT.

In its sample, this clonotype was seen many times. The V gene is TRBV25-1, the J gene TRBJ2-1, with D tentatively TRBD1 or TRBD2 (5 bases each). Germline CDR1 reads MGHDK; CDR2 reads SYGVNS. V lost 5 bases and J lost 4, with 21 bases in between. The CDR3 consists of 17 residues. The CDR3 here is CASSNRKMGTKYNEQFF. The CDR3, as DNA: TGTGCCAGCAGTAACCGGAAAATGGGGACCAAATACAATGAGCAGTTCTTC. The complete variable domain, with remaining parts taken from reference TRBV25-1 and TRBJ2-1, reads EADIYQTPRYLVIGTGKKITLECSQTMGHDKMYWYQQDPGMELHLIHYSYGVNSTEKGDLSSESTVSRIRTEHFPLTLESARPSHTSQYLCASSNRKMGTKYNEQFFGPGTRLTVL.

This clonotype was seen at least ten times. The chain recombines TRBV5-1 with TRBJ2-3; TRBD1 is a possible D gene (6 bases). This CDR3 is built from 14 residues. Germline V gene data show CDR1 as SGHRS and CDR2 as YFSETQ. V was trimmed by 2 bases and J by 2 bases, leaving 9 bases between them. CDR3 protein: CASSFNRDTDTQYF. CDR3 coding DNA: TGCGCCAGCAGCTTTAACAGGGACACAGATACGCAGTATTTT. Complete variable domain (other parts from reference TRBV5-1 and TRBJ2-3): KAGVTQTPRYLIKTRGQQVTLSCSPISGHRSVSWYQQTPGQGLQFLFEYFSETQRNKGNFPGRFSGRQFSNSRSEMNVSTLELGDSALYLCASSFNRDTDTQYFGPGTRLTVL.

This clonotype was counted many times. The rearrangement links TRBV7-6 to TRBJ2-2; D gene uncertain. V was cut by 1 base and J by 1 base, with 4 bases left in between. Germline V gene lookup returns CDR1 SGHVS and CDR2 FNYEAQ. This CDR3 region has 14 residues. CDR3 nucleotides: TGTGCCAGCAGCTTAGGACAGAACACCGGGGAGCTGTTTTTT. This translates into CASSLGQNTGELFF.

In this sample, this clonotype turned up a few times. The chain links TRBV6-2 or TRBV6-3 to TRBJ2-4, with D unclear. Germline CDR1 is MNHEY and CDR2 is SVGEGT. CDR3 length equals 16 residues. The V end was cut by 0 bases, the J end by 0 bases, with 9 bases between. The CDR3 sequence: CASSYSKTKAKNIQYF. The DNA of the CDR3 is TGTGCCAGCAGTTACTCCAAGACGAAAGCCAAAAACATTCAGTACTTC.

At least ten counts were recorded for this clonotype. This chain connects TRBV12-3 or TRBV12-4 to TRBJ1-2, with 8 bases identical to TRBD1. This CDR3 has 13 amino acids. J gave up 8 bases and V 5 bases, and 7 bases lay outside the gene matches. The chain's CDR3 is CASSPDRVAGYTF. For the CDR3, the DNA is TGTGCCAGCAGTCCGGACAGGGTAGCAGGCTACACCTTC.

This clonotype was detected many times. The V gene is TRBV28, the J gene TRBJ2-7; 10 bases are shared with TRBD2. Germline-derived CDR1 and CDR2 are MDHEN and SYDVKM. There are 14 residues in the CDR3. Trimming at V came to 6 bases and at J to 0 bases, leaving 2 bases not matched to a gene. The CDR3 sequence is CASRGLARSYEQYF. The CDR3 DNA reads TGTGCCAGCAGGGGACTAGCGCGCTCCTACGAGCAGTACTTC.

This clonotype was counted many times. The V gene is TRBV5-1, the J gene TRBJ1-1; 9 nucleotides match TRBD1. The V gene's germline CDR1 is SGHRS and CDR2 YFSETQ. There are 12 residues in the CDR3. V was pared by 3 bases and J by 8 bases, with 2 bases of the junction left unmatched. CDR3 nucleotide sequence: TGCGCCAGCAGCTCCGGGACAGGGGAAGCTTTCTTT. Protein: CASSSGTGEAFF. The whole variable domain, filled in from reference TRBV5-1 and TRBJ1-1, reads KAGVTQTPRYLIKTRGQQVTLSCSPISGHRSVSWYQQTPGQGLQFLFEYFSETQRNKGNFPGRFSGRQFSNSRSEMNVSTLELGDSALYLCASSSGTGEAFFGQGTRLTVV.

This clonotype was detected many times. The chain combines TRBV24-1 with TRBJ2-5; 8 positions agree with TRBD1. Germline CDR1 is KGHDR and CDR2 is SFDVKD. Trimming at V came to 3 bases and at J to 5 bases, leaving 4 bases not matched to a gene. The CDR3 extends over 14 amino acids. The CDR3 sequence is CATSDAGGRETQYF. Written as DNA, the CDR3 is TGTGCCACCAGTGATGCAGGGGGCAGGGAGACCCAGTACTTC.

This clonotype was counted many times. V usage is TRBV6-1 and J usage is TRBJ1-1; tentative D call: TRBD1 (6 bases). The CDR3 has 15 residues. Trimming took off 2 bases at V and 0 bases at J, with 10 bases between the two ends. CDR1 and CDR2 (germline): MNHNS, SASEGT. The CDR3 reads CASSESPGVNTEAFF. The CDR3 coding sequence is TGTGCCAGCAGTGAATCCCCAGGGGTGAACACTGAAGCTTTCTTT.

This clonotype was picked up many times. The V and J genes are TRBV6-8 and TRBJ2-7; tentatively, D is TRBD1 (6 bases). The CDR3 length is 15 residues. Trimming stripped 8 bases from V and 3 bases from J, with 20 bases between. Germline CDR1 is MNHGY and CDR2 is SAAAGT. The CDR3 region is CASSPGTSGGYEQYF. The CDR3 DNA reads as TGTGCCAGCTCTCCCGGGACATCGGGCGGCTACGAGCAGTACTTC.